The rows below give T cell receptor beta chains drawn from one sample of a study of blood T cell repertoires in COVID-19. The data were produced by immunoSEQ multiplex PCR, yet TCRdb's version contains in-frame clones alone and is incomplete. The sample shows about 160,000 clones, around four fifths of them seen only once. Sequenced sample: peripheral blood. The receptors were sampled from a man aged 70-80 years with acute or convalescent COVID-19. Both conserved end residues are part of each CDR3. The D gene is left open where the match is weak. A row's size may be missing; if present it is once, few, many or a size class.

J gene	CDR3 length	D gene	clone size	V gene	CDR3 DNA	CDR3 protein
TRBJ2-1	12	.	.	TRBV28	TGTGCCAGCAGTTCCGTAACTACAATGAGCTTCTTC	CASSSVTTMSFF
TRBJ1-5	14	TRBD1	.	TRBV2	TGTGCCAGCGACCGACAGGGGAACAATCAGCCCCAGCATTTT	CASDRQGNNQPQHF
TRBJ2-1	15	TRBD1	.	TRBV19	TGTGCCAGTAGTGAGGGGGACAGCTCCTACAATGAGCAGTTCTTC	CASSEGDSSYNEQFF
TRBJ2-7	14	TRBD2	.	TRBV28	TGTGCCAGCAGTATAGCGGGGGGGGCCTACGAGCAGTACTTC	CASSIAGGAYEQYF
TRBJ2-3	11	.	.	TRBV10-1	TGCGCCGGGAGCTTTTCGGATACGCAGTATTTT	CAGSFSDTQYF
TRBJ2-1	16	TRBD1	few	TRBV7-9	TGTGCCAGCAGCACGACCGGGACAGGGGATATGGATGAGCAGTTCTTC	CASSTTGTGDMDEQFF
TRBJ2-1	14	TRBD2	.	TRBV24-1	TGTGCCACCAGTGAGCGGCCCAGCGGGGATGAGCAGTTCTTC	CATSERPSGDEQFF
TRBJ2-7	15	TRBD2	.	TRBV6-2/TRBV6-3	TGTGCCAGCAGTAGACCTAGCGGGGAGCTTGTCGAGCAGTACTTC	CASSRPSGELVEQYF
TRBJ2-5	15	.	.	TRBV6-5	TGTGCCAGCCAGACTGGGCAGGGGTTCCAAGAGACCCAGTACTTC	CASQTGQGFQETQYF
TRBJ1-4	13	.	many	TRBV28	TGTGCCAGCGCAATAGCGGGGCAAGAAAAACTGTTTTTT	CASAIAGQEKLFF
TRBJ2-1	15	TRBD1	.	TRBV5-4	TGTGCCAGCAGCTTGGATGGGACAGGGGCTGGTGAGCAGTTCTTC	CASSLDGTGAGEQFF
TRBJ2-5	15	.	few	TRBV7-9	TGTGCCAGCAGCTTCCTCAGGGTGGACCAAGAGACCCAGTACTTC	CASSFLRVDQETQYF
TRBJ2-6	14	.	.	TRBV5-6	TGTGCCAGCAGCTTTGACAGTGGGGGGTCCGTCCTGACTTTC	CASSFDSGGSVLTF
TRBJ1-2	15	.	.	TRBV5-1	TGCGCCAGCAGCTTGACCGGGACACCTAACTATGGCTACACCTTC	CASSLTGTPNYGYTF
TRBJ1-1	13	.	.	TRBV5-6	TGTGCCAGCAGCTATTCAGGAAACACTGAAGCTTTCTTT	CASSYSGNTEAFF
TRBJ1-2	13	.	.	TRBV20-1	TGCAGTGCTAGTGAGGGAGCTAACTATGGCTACACCTTC	CSASEGANYGYTF
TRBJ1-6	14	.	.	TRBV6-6	TGTGCCAGCATGGAGAGCTCCTATAATTCACCCCTCCACTTT	CASMESSYNSPLHF
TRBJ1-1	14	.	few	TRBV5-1	TGCGCCAGCAGCATCGACAGTATGAACACTGAAGCTTTCTTT	CASSIDSMNTEAFF
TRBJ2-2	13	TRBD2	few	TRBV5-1	TGCGCCAGCGGACTAGCGGACACCGGGGAGCTGTTTTTT	CASGLADTGELFF